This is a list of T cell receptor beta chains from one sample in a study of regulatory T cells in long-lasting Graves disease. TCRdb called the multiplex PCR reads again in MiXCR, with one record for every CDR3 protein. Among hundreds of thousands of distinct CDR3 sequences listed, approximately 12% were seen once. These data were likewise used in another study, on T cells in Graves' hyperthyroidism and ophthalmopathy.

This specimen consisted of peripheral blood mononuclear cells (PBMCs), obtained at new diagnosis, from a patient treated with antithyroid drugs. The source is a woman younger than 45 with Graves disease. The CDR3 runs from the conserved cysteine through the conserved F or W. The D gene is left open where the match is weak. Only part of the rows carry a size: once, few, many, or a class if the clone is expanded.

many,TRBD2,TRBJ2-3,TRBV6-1,CASSEETGGPDTQYF,TGTGCCAGCAGTGAAGAGACGGGAGGGCCAGATACGCAGTATTTT
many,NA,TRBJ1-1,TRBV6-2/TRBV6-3,CASSYGSEAFF,TGTGCCAGCAGTTACGGGTCTGAAGCTTTCTTT
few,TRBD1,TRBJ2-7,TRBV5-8,CASLTGGVYEQYF,TGTGCCAGTTTGACAGGGGGCGTCTACGAGCAGTACTTC
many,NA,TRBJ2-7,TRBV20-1,CSARDGRLGVYEQYF,TGCAGTGCTAGAGATGGTCGTCTGGGTGTCTACGAGCAGTACTTC
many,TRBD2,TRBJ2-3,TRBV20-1,CSAPISGRTDTQYF,TGCAGTGCCCCCATTAGCGGGAGAACAGATACGCAGTATTTT
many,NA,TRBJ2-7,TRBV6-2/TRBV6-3,CASSESEAYEQYF,TGTGCCAGCAGTGAAAGTGAGGCCTACGAGCAGTACTTC
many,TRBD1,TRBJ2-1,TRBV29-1,CSVASGQGINEQFF,TGCAGCGTGGCCTCGGGACAGGGAATCAATGAGCAGTTCTTC
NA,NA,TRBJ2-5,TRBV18,CASSKYGPGSQETQYF,TGTGCCAGCTCAAAGTACGGCCCGGGGAGTCAAGAGACCCAGTACTTC
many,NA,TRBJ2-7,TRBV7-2,CASSSQASAYYEQYF,TGTGCCAGCAGCTCGCAGGCTAGCGCCTACTACGAGCAGTACTTC
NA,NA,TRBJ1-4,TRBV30,CAWRRQGNEKLFF,TGTGCCTGGAGACGGCAGGGTAATGAAAAACTGTTTTTT
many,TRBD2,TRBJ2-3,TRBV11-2,CASSLVLAGPSTDTQYF,TGTGCCAGCAGCTTAGTCCTAGCGGGGCCTAGCACAGATACGCAGTATTTT
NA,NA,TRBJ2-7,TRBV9,CASSVGSRPGNEQYF,TGTGCCAGCAGCGTAGGGTCACGCCCAGGCAACGAGCAGTACTTC
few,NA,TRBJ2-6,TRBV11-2,CASSTHHNSGANVLTF,TGTGCCAGCAGCACCCACCACAACTCTGGGGCCAACGTCCTGACTTTC
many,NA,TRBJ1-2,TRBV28,CASRTTGGNYGYTF,TGTGCCAGCAGAACTACAGGAGGGAACTATGGCTACACCTTC
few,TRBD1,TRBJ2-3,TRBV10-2,CASSGGTVNPTQYF,TGCGCCAGCAGTGGGGGGACAGTTAATCCTACGCAGTATTTT
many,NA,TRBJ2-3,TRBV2,CASSQVNAVPGTDTQYF,TGTGCCAGCAGCCAAGTGAATGCGGTCCCTGGGACAGATACGCAGTATTTT
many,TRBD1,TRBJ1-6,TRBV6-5,CASSLKQGSGNSPLHF,TGTGCCAGCAGTTTGAAACAGGGGAGCGGCAATTCACCCCTCCACTTT
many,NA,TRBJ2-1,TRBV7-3,CASSPRAGRYNEQFF,TGTGCCAGCAGCCCGAGGGCGGGAAGGTACAATGAGCAGTTCTTC
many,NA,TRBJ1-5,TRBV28,CASSPLGSSNQPQHF,TGTGCCAGCAGTCCCCTCGGCAGTAGCAATCAGCCCCAGCATTTT
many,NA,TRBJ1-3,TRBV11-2,CASRPRSIQGRSGNTIYF,TGTGCCAGCAGACCAAGATCAATACAGGGCCGCTCTGGAAACACCATATATTTT
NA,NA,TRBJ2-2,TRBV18,CASSPIVGAGELFF,TGTGCCAGCTCACCAATCGTGGGGGCCGGGGAGCTGTTTTTT
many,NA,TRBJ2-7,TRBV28,CASKGGSAYEQYF,TGTGCCAGTAAGGGGGGCTCGGCCTACGAGCAGTACTTC
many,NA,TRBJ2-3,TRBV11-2,CASSPRGWAELRTDTQYF,TGTGCCAGCAGCCCGAGGGGGTGGGCGGAACTTCGCACAGATACGCAGTATTTT
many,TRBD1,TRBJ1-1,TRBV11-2,CASSGTGAQRSFEAFF,TGTGCCAGCAGCGGAACAGGGGCCCAAAGATCCTTTGAAGCTTTCTTT
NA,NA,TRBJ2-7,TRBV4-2,CASSQQSQGGTGATYEQYF,TGTGCCAGCAGCCAACAAAGCCAGGGAGGTACGGGAGCGACCTACGAGCAGTACTTC
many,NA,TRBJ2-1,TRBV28,CASSPQGISRSQQFF,TGTGCCAGCAGTCCCCAGGGGATATCGCGGAGTCAACAGTTCTTC
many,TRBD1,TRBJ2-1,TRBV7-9,CASSSGQGGGNEQFF,TGTGCCAGCAGCTCTGGACAGGGGGGGGGAAATGAGCAGTTCTTC
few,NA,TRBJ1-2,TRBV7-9,CASSLGWFGGYTF,TGTGCCAGCAGCTTAGGGTGGTTCGGCGGCTACACCTTC
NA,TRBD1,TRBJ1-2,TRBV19,CASSPPGQGTPSVGYTF,TGTGCCAGTAGTCCCCCGGGACAGGGGACTCCCTCCGTTGGCTACACCTTC
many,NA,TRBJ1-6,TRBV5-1,CASSLEPVGGTSPLHF,TGCGCCAGCAGCCTGGAACCCGTCGGGGGGACGTCACCCCTCCACTTT
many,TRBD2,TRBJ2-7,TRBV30,CAWTGTSGSEQYF,TGTGCCTGGACAGGGACTAGCGGGAGTGAGCAGTACTTC
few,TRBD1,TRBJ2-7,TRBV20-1,CSARDRQGVTYEQYF,TGCAGTGCTAGAGATAGACAGGGGGTGACCTACGAGCAGTACTTC
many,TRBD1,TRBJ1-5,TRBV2,CASSTGTGGYQPQHF,TGTGCCAGCAGTACCGGGACAGGGGGTTATCAGCCCCAGCATTTT
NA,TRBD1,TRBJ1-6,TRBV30,CAWSGQGVGPLHF,TGTGCCTGGAGTGGGCAGGGGGTTGGACCCCTCCACTTT
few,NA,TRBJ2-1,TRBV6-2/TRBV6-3,CASNPAGYNEQFF,TGTGCCAGCAACCCGGCGGGCTACAATGAGCAGTTCTTC
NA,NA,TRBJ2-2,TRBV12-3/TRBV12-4,CASSLGRWGELFF,TGTGCCAGCAGTTTGGGGAGGTGGGGGGAGCTGTTTTTT
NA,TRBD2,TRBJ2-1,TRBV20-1,CSAHRCGLAGDGCYNEQFF,TGCAGTGCCCACCGGTGTGGGCTAGCGGGGGATGGGTGTTACAATGAGCAGTTCTTC
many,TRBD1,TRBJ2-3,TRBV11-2,CASNRHGQGGTDTQYF,TGTGCCAGCAACCGACACGGACAGGGAGGCACAGATACGCAGTATTTT
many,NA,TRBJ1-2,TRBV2,CASDKEGRGYGYTF,TGTGCCAGCGATAAGGAAGGCAGAGGCTATGGCTACACCTTC
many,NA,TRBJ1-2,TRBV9,CASSVGPTGNYGYTF,TGTGCCAGCAGCGTAGGCCCGACAGGCAACTATGGCTACACCTTC